Listed below are T cell receptor beta chains from one sample, sequenced in a study of neurological immune-mediated disorders. TCRdb passed the 5' RACE reads through MiXCR, listing each CDR3 protein once. The table records over 45,000 distinct CDR3 sequences, around 2.9% of them present only once. Sequencing was performed on PBMCs. These receptors all stem from a woman aged 50 to 60 with multiple sclerosis. Both conserved end residues are part of each CDR3. A D gene is named only where the DNA matches it firmly. The listing skips clone size in some rows; elsewhere it reads once, few, many or a size class.

D gene: TRBD2; clone size: many; J gene: TRBJ2-3; V gene: TRBV20-1; CDR3 protein: CSAPARSGGATDTQYF; CDR3 DNA: TGCAGTGCTCCGGCACGTAGCGGGGGGGCCACAGATACGCAGTATTTT
D gene: TRBD2; clone size: many; J gene: TRBJ2-5; V gene: TRBV7-6; CDR3 protein: CASNPRGAGEQETQYF; CDR3 DNA: TGTGCCAGCAACCCGCGGGGAGCGGGGGAGCAAGAGACCCAGTACTTC
D gene: TRBD1; clone size: many; J gene: TRBJ2-3; V gene: TRBV7-2; CDR3 protein: CASSPTGGTDTQYF; CDR3 DNA: TGTGCCAGCAGCCCGACAGGGGGGACAGATACGCAGTATTTT
D gene: NA; clone size: many; J gene: TRBJ1-6; V gene: TRBV20-1; CDR3 protein: CSARVQGFLGSPLHF; CDR3 DNA: TGCAGTGCTAGGGTGCAGGGGTTCCTCGGTTCACCCCTCCACTTT
D gene: TRBD1; clone size: many; J gene: TRBJ1-6; V gene: TRBV12-3/TRBV12-4; CDR3 protein: CASRNTGGDSPLHF; CDR3 DNA: TGTGCCAGCAGAAATACAGGGGGCGATTCACCCCTCCACTTT
D gene: TRBD1; clone size: many; J gene: TRBJ1-5; V gene: TRBV9; CDR3 protein: CASSVAGGQPQHF; CDR3 DNA: TGTGCCAGCAGCGTAGCAGGGGGACAGCCCCAGCATTTT
D gene: TRBD1; clone size: few; J gene: TRBJ2-2; V gene: TRBV5-1; CDR3 protein: CASSLLYGQVNTGELFF; CDR3 DNA: TGCGCCAGCAGCTTGCTCTATGGACAGGTGAACACCGGGGAGCTGTTTTTT
D gene: NA; clone size: many; J gene: TRBJ2-4; V gene: TRBV21-1; CDR3 protein: CASSKGCGQGVNIQYF; CDR3 DNA: TGTGCCAGCAGCAAAGGATGCGGACAGGGGGTAAACATTCAGTACTTC
D gene: TRBD1; clone size: many; J gene: TRBJ2-5; V gene: TRBV5-5; CDR3 protein: CASSPGQIQETQYF; CDR3 DNA: TGTGCCAGCAGCCCGGGACAGATACAAGAGACCCAGTACTTC
D gene: NA; clone size: many; J gene: TRBJ2-7; V gene: TRBV20-1; CDR3 protein: CSASSASQNPYEQYF; CDR3 DNA: TGCAGTGCTAGTTCGGCTAGCCAAAACCCTTACGAGCAGTACTTC
D gene: TRBD2; clone size: many; J gene: TRBJ2-7; V gene: TRBV20-1; CDR3 protein: CSAETSGLEQYF; CDR3 DNA: TGCAGTGCTGAGACTAGCGGGCTCGAGCAGTACTTC
D gene: NA; clone size: many; J gene: TRBJ2-3; V gene: TRBV15; CDR3 protein: CATSRGALGGTSTDTQYF; CDR3 DNA: TGTGCCACCAGCAGAGGGGCCTTAGGCGGAACTAGCACAGATACGCAGTATTTT
D gene: NA; clone size: few; J gene: TRBJ2-1; V gene: TRBV5-1; CDR3 protein: CASSFHSGNNEQFF; CDR3 DNA: TGCGCCAGCAGCTTCCATTCGGGAAACAATGAGCAGTTCTTC
D gene: NA; clone size: many; J gene: TRBJ2-1; V gene: TRBV5-1; CDR3 protein: CASCQNYNEQFF; CDR3 DNA: TGCGCCAGCTGCCAGAACTACAATGAGCAGTTCTTC
D gene: NA; clone size: many; J gene: TRBJ2-5; V gene: TRBV4-1; CDR3 protein: CASSQGTLETQYF; CDR3 DNA: TGCGCCAGCAGCCAAGGGACTCTGGAGACCCAGTACTTC
D gene: NA; clone size: many; J gene: TRBJ2-5; V gene: TRBV7-2; CDR3 protein: CASSFDTGKETQYF; CDR3 DNA: TGTGCCAGCAGCTTTGACACAGGGAAAGAGACCCAGTACTTC
D gene: NA; clone size: many; J gene: TRBJ2-5; V gene: TRBV12-3/TRBV12-4; CDR3 protein: CASSFRAAYQETQYF; CDR3 DNA: TGTGCCAGCAGTTTTAGGGCGGCGTACCAAGAGACCCAGTACTTC
D gene: NA; clone size: many; J gene: TRBJ2-5; V gene: TRBV10-1; CDR3 protein: CASIYGGRETQYF; CDR3 DNA: TGCGCCAGCATTTACGGGGGACGAGAGACCCAGTACTTC
D gene: TRBD1; clone size: many; J gene: TRBJ2-1; V gene: TRBV3-1; CDR3 protein: CASSLGQGEGNEQFF; CDR3 DNA: TGTGCCAGCAGCCTGGGACAGGGGGAAGGCAATGAGCAGTTCTTC
D gene: TRBD1; clone size: many; J gene: TRBJ2-3; V gene: TRBV11-2; CDR3 protein: CASSLFGTGGRDTQYF; CDR3 DNA: TGTGCCAGCAGCTTATTCGGGACAGGGGGACGAGATACGCAGTATTTT
D gene: TRBD2; clone size: many; J gene: TRBJ2-2; V gene: TRBV28; CDR3 protein: CASRDSGRVTGELFF; CDR3 DNA: TGTGCCAGCAGGGATAGCGGGAGGGTCACCGGGGAGCTGTTTTTT
D gene: NA; clone size: many; J gene: TRBJ2-5; V gene: TRBV20-1; CDR3 protein: CSVLVPAQETQYF; CDR3 DNA: TGCAGTGTCCTCGTACCCGCCCAAGAGACCCAGTACTTC
D gene: TRBD1; clone size: NA; J gene: TRBJ2-1; V gene: TRBV28; CDR3 protein: CASSLYRDRAYNEQFF; CDR3 DNA: TGTGCCAGCAGTTTATACCGGGACAGGGCGTACAATGAGCAGTTCTTC
D gene: NA; clone size: NA; J gene: TRBJ2-3; V gene: TRBV20-1; CDR3 protein: CSATSTATDTQYF; CDR3 DNA: TGCAGTGCTACCAGTACAGCCACAGATACGCAGTATTTT
D gene: NA; clone size: many; J gene: TRBJ1-3; V gene: TRBV15; CDR3 protein: CATSRDRGYGNTIYF; CDR3 DNA: TGTGCCACCAGCAGAGATCGGGGTTATGGAAACACCATATATTTT
D gene: NA; clone size: many; J gene: TRBJ2-2; V gene: TRBV5-5; CDR3 protein: CASSLGASGELFF; CDR3 DNA: TGTGCCAGCAGTCTGGGAGCATCCGGGGAGCTGTTTTTT
D gene: TRBD1; clone size: many; J gene: TRBJ2-1; V gene: TRBV11-2; CDR3 protein: CASRQGTGVGEQFF; CDR3 DNA: TGTGCCAGCAGGCAGGGGACAGGGGTAGGGGAGCAGTTCTTC
D gene: NA; clone size: many; J gene: TRBJ2-1; V gene: TRBV7-2; CDR3 protein: CASSSMWGGLYNEQFF; CDR3 DNA: TGTGCCAGCAGCTCGATGTGGGGGGGGCTTTACAATGAGCAGTTCTTC
D gene: NA; clone size: many; J gene: TRBJ2-5; V gene: TRBV7-2; CDR3 protein: CASSLEREETQYF; CDR3 DNA: TGTGCCAGCAGCTTAGAGCGGGAAGAGACCCAGTACTTC
D gene: NA; clone size: many; J gene: TRBJ2-5; V gene: TRBV5-6; CDR3 protein: CASSFMNRQETQYF; CDR3 DNA: TGTGCCAGCAGCTTTATGAACAGGCAAGAGACCCAGTACTTC
D gene: NA; clone size: once; J gene: TRBJ2-3; V gene: TRBV20-1; CDR3 protein: CSASPPGGAGDDTQYF; CDR3 DNA: TGCAGTGCTAGCCCACCGGGGGGAGCAGGGGACGATACGCAGTATTTT
D gene: NA; clone size: many; J gene: TRBJ2-3; V gene: TRBV20-1; CDR3 protein: CSAFRTDTQYF; CDR3 DNA: TGCAGTGCTTTCCGCACAGATACGCAGTATTTT
D gene: NA; clone size: many; J gene: TRBJ2-7; V gene: TRBV5-6; CDR3 protein: CASSWAVTYEQYF; CDR3 DNA: TGTGCCAGCAGCTGGGCCGTTACCTACGAGCAGTACTTC
D gene: NA; clone size: many; J gene: TRBJ2-2; V gene: TRBV20-1; CDR3 protein: CSARSRQANTGELFF; CDR3 DNA: TGCAGTGCTAGAAGCAGACAGGCGAACACCGGGGAGCTGTTTTTT
D gene: NA; clone size: many; J gene: TRBJ2-3; V gene: TRBV10-3; CDR3 protein: CAIRGGPNLSTDTQYF; CDR3 DNA: TGTGCCATCAGGGGGGGACCGAATCTCAGCACAGATACGCAGTATTTT
D gene: NA; clone size: many; J gene: TRBJ1-2; V gene: TRBV5-1; CDR3 protein: CASSLDPGLGYTF; CDR3 DNA: TGCGCCAGCAGCTTGGATCCGGGTCTTGGCTACACCTTC
D gene: TRBD1; clone size: NA; J gene: TRBJ1-5; V gene: TRBV2; CDR3 protein: CASSADRGVVSQNF; CDR3 DNA: TGTGCCAGCAGTGCGGACAGGGGGGTCGTGTCCCAGAATTTT
D gene: NA; clone size: many; J gene: TRBJ2-7; V gene: TRBV5-1; CDR3 protein: CASSHDSPYEQYF; CDR3 DNA: TGCGCCAGCAGCCATGACTCACCCTACGAGCAGTACTTC
D gene: NA; clone size: many; J gene: TRBJ2-2; V gene: TRBV9; CDR3 protein: CASSPTRTQAGELFF; CDR3 DNA: TGTGCCAGCAGCCCGACAAGGACCCAGGCCGGGGAGCTGTTTTTT
D gene: NA; clone size: many; J gene: TRBJ2-1; V gene: TRBV7-3; CDR3 protein: CASSFLNGEQFF; CDR3 DNA: TGTGCCAGCAGCTTCTTGAACGGTGAGCAGTTCTTC
D gene: NA; clone size: many; J gene: TRBJ2-3; V gene: TRBV11-2; CDR3 protein: CASSLAWSTDTQYF; CDR3 DNA: TGTGCCAGCAGCTTGGCTTGGAGCACAGATACGCAGTATTTT
D gene: NA; clone size: many; J gene: TRBJ1-4; V gene: TRBV11-2; CDR3 protein: CASSLVVGTGEKLFF; CDR3 DNA: TGTGCCAGCAGCTTAGTAGTGGGTACTGGTGAAAAACTGTTTTTT
D gene: NA; clone size: many; J gene: TRBJ2-1; V gene: TRBV5-5; CDR3 protein: CASSPVPFYNEQFF; CDR3 DNA: TGTGCCAGCAGCCCTGTACCTTTCTACAATGAGCAGTTCTTC
D gene: NA; clone size: many; J gene: TRBJ2-5; V gene: TRBV5-5; CDR3 protein: CASSRTYRPLTQETQYF; CDR3 DNA: TGTGCCAGCAGCCGCACGTACAGGCCCTTGACCCAAGAGACCCAGTACTTC
D gene: TRBD1; clone size: NA; J gene: TRBJ2-7; V gene: TRBV5-1; CDR3 protein: CASSLPTGTGGYEQYF; CDR3 DNA: TGCGCCAGCAGCTTGCCCACCGGGACAGGAGGGTACGAGCAGTACTTC
D gene: NA; clone size: many; J gene: TRBJ1-3; V gene: TRBV12-3/TRBV12-4; CDR3 protein: CASSSQGRGNTIYF; CDR3 DNA: TGTGCCAGCAGTTCGCAGGGGAGAGGAAACACCATATATTTT
D gene: NA; clone size: many; J gene: TRBJ2-6; V gene: TRBV29-1; CDR3 protein: CSVVSGQGYTGANVLTF; CDR3 DNA: TGCAGCGTCGTCAGCGGGCAGGGGTACACTGGGGCCAACGTCCTGACTTTC
D gene: NA; clone size: many; J gene: TRBJ2-3; V gene: TRBV11-3; CDR3 protein: CASSLTSRDGDTQYF; CDR3 DNA: TGTGCCAGCAGCTTAACGTCGCGGGATGGAGATACGCAGTATTTT
D gene: NA; clone size: NA; J gene: TRBJ2-7; V gene: TRBV2; CDR3 protein: CASSEIDSPQEQYF; CDR3 DNA: TGTGCCAGCAGTGAGATTGACTCGCCGCAAGAGCAGTACTTC
D gene: NA; clone size: many; J gene: TRBJ1-1; V gene: TRBV20-1; CDR3 protein: CSARTDMNTEAFF; CDR3 DNA: TGCAGTGCCAGGACAGACATGAACACTGAAGCTTTCTTT
D gene: NA; clone size: many; J gene: TRBJ1-6; V gene: TRBV11-2; CDR3 protein: CASSLGNRFPLHF; CDR3 DNA: TGTGCCAGCAGCTTGGGCAATAGATTCCCCCTCCACTTT
D gene: TRBD1; clone size: many; J gene: TRBJ1-1; V gene: TRBV20-1; CDR3 protein: CSARGRIEAFF; CDR3 DNA: TGCAGTGCAAGGGGGCGAATCGAAGCTTTCTTT
D gene: TRBD2; clone size: many; J gene: TRBJ2-1; V gene: TRBV5-1; CDR3 protein: CASSLAGGGAYNEQFF; CDR3 DNA: TGCGCCAGCAGCTTGGCCGGGGGGGGAGCTTACAATGAGCAGTTCTTC